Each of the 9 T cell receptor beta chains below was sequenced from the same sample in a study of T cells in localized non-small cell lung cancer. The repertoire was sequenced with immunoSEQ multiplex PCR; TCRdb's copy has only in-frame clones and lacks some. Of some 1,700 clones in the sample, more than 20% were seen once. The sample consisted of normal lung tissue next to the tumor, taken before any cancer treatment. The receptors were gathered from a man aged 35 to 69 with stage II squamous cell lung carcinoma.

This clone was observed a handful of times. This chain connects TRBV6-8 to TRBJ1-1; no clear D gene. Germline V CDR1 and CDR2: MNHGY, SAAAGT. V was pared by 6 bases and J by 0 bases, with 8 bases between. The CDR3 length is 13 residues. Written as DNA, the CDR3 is TGTGCCAGCAGAACGACCGTGAACACTGAAGCTTTCTTT. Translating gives CASRTTVNTEAFF.

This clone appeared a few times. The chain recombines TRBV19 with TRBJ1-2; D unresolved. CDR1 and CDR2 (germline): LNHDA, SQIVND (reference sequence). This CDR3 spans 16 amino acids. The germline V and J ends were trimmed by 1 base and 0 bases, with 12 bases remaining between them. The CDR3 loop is CASSIGPVPANYGYTF. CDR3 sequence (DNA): TGTGCCAGTAGTATAGGCCCAGTACCAGCTAACTATGGCTACACCTTC.

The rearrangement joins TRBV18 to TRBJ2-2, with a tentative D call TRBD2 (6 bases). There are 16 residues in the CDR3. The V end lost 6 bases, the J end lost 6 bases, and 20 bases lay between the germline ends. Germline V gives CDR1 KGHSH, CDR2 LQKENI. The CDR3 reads CASSADRGMDAGELFF. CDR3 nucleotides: TGTGCCAGCTCGGCGGACCGGGGGATGGATGCCGGGGAGCTGTTTTTT. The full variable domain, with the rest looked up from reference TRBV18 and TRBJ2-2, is NAGVMQNPRHLVRRRGQEARLRCSPMKGHSHVYWYRQLPEEGLKFMVYLQKENIIDESGMPKERFSAEFPKEGPSILRIQQVVRGDSAAYFCASSADRGMDAGELFFGEGSRLTVL.

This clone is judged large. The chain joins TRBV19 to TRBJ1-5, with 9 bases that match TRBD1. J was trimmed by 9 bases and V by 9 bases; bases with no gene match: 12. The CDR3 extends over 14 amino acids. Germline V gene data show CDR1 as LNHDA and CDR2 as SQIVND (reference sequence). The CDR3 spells CASEPGQGYGPQHF. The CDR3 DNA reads TGTGCCAGCGAACCGGGACAGGGTTACGGGCCCCAGCATTTT.

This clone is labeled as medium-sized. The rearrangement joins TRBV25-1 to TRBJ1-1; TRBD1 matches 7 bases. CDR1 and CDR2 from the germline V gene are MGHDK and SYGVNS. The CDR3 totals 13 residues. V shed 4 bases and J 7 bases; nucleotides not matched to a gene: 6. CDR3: CASSGTGEGEAFF. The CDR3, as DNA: TGTGCCAGCAGTGGGACAGGTGAGGGTGAAGCTTTCTTT.

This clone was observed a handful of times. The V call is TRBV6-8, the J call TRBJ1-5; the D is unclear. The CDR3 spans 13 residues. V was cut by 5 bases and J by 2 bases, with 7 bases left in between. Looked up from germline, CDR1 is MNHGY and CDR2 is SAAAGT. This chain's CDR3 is CASSGSGNQPQHF. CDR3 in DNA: TGTGCCAGCAGTGGGAGTGGCAATCAGCCCCAGCATTTT.

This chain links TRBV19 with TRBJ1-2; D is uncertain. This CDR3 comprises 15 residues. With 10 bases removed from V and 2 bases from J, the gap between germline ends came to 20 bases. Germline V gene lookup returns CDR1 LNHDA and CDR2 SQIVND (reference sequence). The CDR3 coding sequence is TGTGCCACCAGGAATGATGAGCTTTTGAACTATGGCTACACCTTC. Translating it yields CATRNDELLNYGYTF.

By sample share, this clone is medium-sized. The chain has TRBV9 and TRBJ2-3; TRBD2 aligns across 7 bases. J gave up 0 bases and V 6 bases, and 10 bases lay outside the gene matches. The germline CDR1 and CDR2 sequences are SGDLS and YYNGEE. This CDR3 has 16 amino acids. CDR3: CASTRSPSGSTDTQYF. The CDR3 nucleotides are TGTGCCAGCACCCGTAGTCCTAGCGGAAGCACAGATACGCAGTATTTT.

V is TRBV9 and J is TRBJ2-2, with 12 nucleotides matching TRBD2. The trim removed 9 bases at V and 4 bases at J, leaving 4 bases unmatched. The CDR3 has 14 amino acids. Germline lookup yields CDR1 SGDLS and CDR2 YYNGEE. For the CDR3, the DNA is TGTGCCACCGGGACTAGCGGGCGCACCGGGGAGCTGTTTTTT. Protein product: CATGTSGRTGELFF.